Detailed here is one TCR beta chain. This clone was recorded once. The antigen it recognizes is unknown. Base quality data are lacking; no much larger clone is found one base away. The sample originates from a study of blood T cell repertoires in COVID-19 (dated by TCRdb to the early 2020s). In terms of the full investigation: Samples covering the acute and convalescent phases of COVID-19 were provided by collaborators in the United States, Italy and Spain. The prospective study material was composed of cDNA or gDNA derived from T cells, B-cell-depleted T cells, or PBMCs. Subjects who had been exposed to COVID-19, were actively infected with it, or had recovered from it provided the deeply sampled blood TCRbeta repertoires that made up the dataset. A freely available public database, intended as a resource for researchers studying the immune response to SARS-CoV-2, is where the repertoires were released. Samples came from the ongoing ImmuneRACE study (first 160 participants) plus 1,254 subjects from 6 global collaborators. Sample metadata almost always included a de-identified subject ID, COVID-19 status, age in years and sex. HLA class I and class II types, where available, came from metadata supplied by the sample provider rather than from assay-based typing. What the research found in general, with its limitations: How much clinical and demographic metadata was included differed by source and by participant, and the metadata was provided uncurated.

TCRbeta CDR3 regions were amplified from genomic DNA using the immunoSEQ Assay, a bias-controlled multiplex PCR. On the study's bioinformatics: Within the assay, amplification of reference gene primers was used to estimate how many nucleated cells each sample contained. To quantify the absolute abundance of each unique TCRbeta CDR3 rearrangement, sequence reads were collapsed and filtered. For each sample, productive Simpson clonality was calculated by taking the square root of Simpson's diversity index across productive rearrangements. TCRdb re-hosts the immuneACCESS table, in-frame sequences only. Its copies lack some clones; in the studies checked, an unresolved V gene accounts for under half of them, and the cause for the rest is not known. The D gene and trimming were derived from the DNA, and the V and J assignments and clone size from that table. In all, the sample holds under 200,000 clones, and over 70% of those were seen once. The ten largest clones capture roughly 5.7% of the sample.

Relative to germline, V is 5 bases shorter and J is 3 bases shorter, with 24 bases between their ends. The CDR3 runs 17 amino acids, cysteine and phenylalanine included. Left in the record is the CDR3 DNA by itself, 51 bases read in frame from the first base. Via the germline V gene (reference sequence), CDR1 is GTSNPN and CDR2 SVGIG. Participants in the prospective study were aged roughly 18 to 90 years, lived in over 20 United States geographic areas, and enrolled through a virtual design. In the prospective study, participants were assigned to cohorts based on the clinical history participants reported in a screening survey and a study questionnaire. Each participant in the prospective study had whole blood, serum and a nasopharyngeal or oropharyngeal swab collected by mobile phlebotomists. Additional blood draws and questionnaires over an approximately 2-month period could optionally be provided by prospective study participants. Prospective study blood samples were shipped either frozen or at room temperature before DNA extraction.

The specimen was PBMCs or T cells enriched from blood (not recorded which). The chain was built from TRBV30 and TRBJ2-3; TRBD2 is possibly the D segment (10 matching bases). The TCR originated in a woman between 35 and 50 years old with acute COVID-19. The CDR3 loop reads CAWATGGSGRRTDTQYF. The DNA sequence is as follows: TGTGCCTGGGCGACAGGGGGTAGCGGGAGGAGAACAGATACGCAGTATTTT.